The rows below give T cell receptor beta chains drawn from one sample of a study of cytomegalovirus exposure and HLA in healthy donors. The method was immunoSEQ multiplex PCR; TCRdb's version includes in-frame clones alone and lacks a portion of them. The sample lists about 160,000 clones; nearly 80% were seen once. The sequenced sample was PBMCs. All receptors derive from a man in his late teens or twenties in good health and CMV-seropositive. Each CDR3 is given with its conserved first and last residue. The D gene is left open where the match is weak. Size values are once, few and many counts, or a class for expanded clones, and some rows have none.

d_call	j_call	v_call	clone_size	cdr3_aa	cdr3_nt
TRBD1	TRBJ1-6	TRBV9	once	CASSVGSVSGGSPLHF	TGTGCCAGCAGCGTAGGGTCGGTTTCAGGGGGATCACCCCTCCACTTT
.	TRBJ2-7	TRBV5-4	.	CASSPWTPDGEQYF	TGTGCCAGCAGCCCGTGGACACCGGATGGGGAGCAGTACTTC
TRBD1	TRBJ1-1	TRBV30	.	CAWSVGGQGDTEAFF	TGTGCCTGGAGTGTGGGTGGACAGGGCGACACTGAAGCTTTCTTT
TRBD2	TRBJ2-3	TRBV11-3	once	CASSLGARGGPVSQYF	TGTGCCAGCAGCTTAGGGGCGCGGGGGGGCCCGGTGTCGCAGTATTTT
TRBD2	TRBJ2-1	TRBV10-3	.	CAISLTSGSSNEQFF	TGTGCCATCAGCCTAACTAGCGGGAGTTCGAATGAGCAGTTCTTC
TRBD2	TRBJ2-5	TRBV5-4	once	CASSSLAGGEGETQYF	TGTGCCAGCAGCTCATTAGCGGGGGGGGAGGGAGAGACCCAGTACTTC
.	TRBJ2-1	TRBV9	.	CASSVAPDNEQFF	TGTGCCAGCAGCGTAGCTCCAGACAATGAGCAGTTCTTC
.	TRBJ1-6	TRBV10-3	.	CAISITGSDSPLHF	TGTGCCATCAGTATAACAGGTTCTGATTCACCCCTCCACTTT
.	TRBJ1-1	TRBV7-9	.	CALTTGATEAFF	TGTGCCCTTACCACAGGAGCCACTGAAGCTTTCTTT
TRBD1	TRBJ2-3	TRBV15	.	CATSREARGDTQYF	TGTGCCACCAGCAGAGAGGCCAGGGGGGATACGCAGTATTTT
.	TRBJ2-4	TRBV6-5	.	CASSYSGTYSQYF	TGTGCCAGCAGTTACTCGGGCACATACAGTCAGTACTTC
.	TRBJ1-4	TRBV6-5	.	CASSLTWSVREKLFF	TGTGCCAGCAGCCTAACCTGGTCCGTTCGGGAAAAACTGTTTTTT
.	TRBJ1-4	TRBV7-9	few	CASSDSNEKLFF	TGTGCCAGCAGTGACAGTAATGAAAAACTGTTTTTT
TRBD2	TRBJ2-3	TRBV15	.	CATSRGLAGTDTQYF	TGTGCCACCAGCAGAGGGCTAGCGGGCACAGATACGCAGTATTTT
.	TRBJ2-1	TRBV29-1	.	CSVEAAHRMDEQFF	TGCAGCGTTGAAGCGGCACACAGGATGGATGAGCAGTTCTTC
.	TRBJ2-4	TRBV7-6	.	CASSAGWGTHSPDIQYF	TGTGCCAGCAGCGCCGGGTGGGGGACTCATTCCCCGGACATTCAGTACTTC
.	TRBJ2-1	TRBV19	.	CASSPLIGQKNEQFF	TGTGCCAGTAGTCCTCTAATAGGACAGAAAAATGAGCAGTTCTTC
.	TRBJ2-3	TRBV27	.	CASSLSLSTDTQYF	TGTGCCAGCAGTTTATCGTTGAGTACAGATACGCAGTATTTT
TRBD1	TRBJ1-5	TRBV7-2	.	CASRTGTGGNQPQHF	TGTGCCAGCAGAACCGGGACAGGGGGTAATCAGCCCCAGCATTTT
TRBD1	TRBJ1-2	TRBV10-3	.	CAITEGQGDGYTF	TGTGCCATCACCGAGGGACAGGGTGATGGCTACACCTTC
TRBD1	TRBJ1-2	TRBV13	.	CASSLGTGGSLGYGYTF	TGTGCCAGCAGCTTAGGGACAGGGGGCTCCCTAGGGTATGGCTACACCTTC
.	TRBJ2-5	TRBV5-5	few	CASSLREETQYF	TGTGCCAGCAGCTTGAGAGAAGAGACCCAGTACTTC
.	TRBJ2-1	TRBV5-4	.	CASSQGLGSYNEQFF	TGTGCCAGCAGCCAGGGGTTGGGCTCCTACAATGAGCAGTTCTTC
.	TRBJ1-4	TRBV7-9	.	CASSVEGKLFF	TGTGCCAGCAGCGTGGAGGGAAAACTGTTTTTT
TRBD2	TRBJ2-1	TRBV5-4	.	CASSWGLAGLTYNEQFF	TGTGCCAGCAGCTGGGGACTAGCGGGTCTTACCTACAATGAGCAGTTCTTC
.	TRBJ1-2	TRBV2	.	CASIRGGYGYTF	TGTGCCAGCATTAGGGGCGGCTATGGCTACACCTTC
.	TRBJ1-1	TRBV9	once	CASSVGVYGQNTEAFF	TGTGCCAGCAGCGTAGGGGTTTATGGACAGAACACTGAAGCTTTCTTT
.	TRBJ1-5	TRBV19	.	CASSPRGSTNQPQHF	TGTGCCAGTAGTCCCCGGGGGAGTACCAATCAGCCCCAGCATTTT
.	TRBJ2-7	TRBV5-8	.	CASSLVFPSVSSYEQYF	TGTGCCAGCAGCTTGGTTTTCCCTAGCGTCTCCTCCTACGAGCAGTACTTC
.	TRBJ2-7	TRBV7-2	once	CASSLNLAGEQYF	TGTGCCAGCAGCCTAAACCTAGCTGGCGAGCAGTACTTC